Shown below are 8 T cell receptor beta chains from a single sample sequenced in a study of T-cell memory formation after mild COVID-19. TCRdb re-called the 5' RACE reads with MiXCR, one entry per CDR3 protein. Here the sample spans 350,000 to 450,000 distinct CDR3 sequences, 24% being singletons. The sequencing sample was made of PBMCs or a T cell subset sorted from them (not recorded which). Receptors originate from an adult woman who had mild COVID-19 (a few samples of this study predate the infection). Cell type and time point are not known.

The genes are TRBV7-3 and TRBJ2-3; TRBD2 aligns across 8 bases. The V and J ends lost 5 bases and 3 bases, in that order; junction bases with no gene match: 7. CDR1 and CDR2 from the germline V gene are SGHTA and FQGTGA. This CDR3 has 15 amino acids. This CDR3 reads CASSRNGRATDTQYF. DNA for the CDR3: TGTGCCAGCAGCAGGAACGGGAGGGCTACAGATACGCAGTATTTT.

V is TRBV7-2 and J is TRBJ2-7; D tentatively fits TRBD1 or TRBD2 (5 bases each). CDR1 and CDR2 (germline): SGHTA, FQGNSA. The V end lost 5 bases, the J end lost 7 bases, and 12 bases lay between the germline ends. The CDR3 has 12 residues. CDR3 loop: CASSPNWGEQYF. CDR3 nucleotide sequence: TGTGCCAGCAGCCCAAACTGGGGGGAGCAGTACTTC.

V is TRBV7-3 and J is TRBJ2-1, with 13 bases lining up with TRBD2. The CDR3 spans 16 residues. Trimming cost V 5 bases and J 6 bases; bases outside gene matches: 7. CDR1 is SGHTA and CDR2 is FQGTGA in the germline V gene. For the CDR3, the DNA is TGTGCCAGCAGCGACCGGACTAGCGGGGGACGCAATGAGCAGTTCTTC. Its translation: CASSDRTSGGRNEQFF.

The chain carries TRBV27 and TRBJ2-1, with 10 bases identical to TRBD2. There are 14 residues in the CDR3. CDR1 and CDR2 (germline): MNHEY, SMNVEV (reference sequence). V was pared by 4 bases and J by 6 bases, with 3 bases of the junction left unmatched. CDR3: CASSSSGRSNEQFF. DNA for the CDR3: TGTGCCAGCAGTTCTAGCGGGAGAAGCAATGAGCAGTTCTTC.

The chain couples TRBV29-1 to TRBJ1-3; D perhaps matches TRBD1 (6 bases). V dropped 1 base and J dropped 5 bases, with 9 bases sitting between them. The CDR3 runs to 13 residues. Looked up from germline, CDR1 is SQVTM and CDR2 is ANQGSEA. CDR3 sequence (DNA): TGCAGCGTTGAAGGGGGGCAAAGAAACACCATATATTTT. This gives the protein CSVEGGQRNTIYF.

This clonotype came up a few times. The chain combines TRBV29-1 with TRBJ2-7, with D perhaps given as TRBD1 or TRBD2 (6 bases each). V gave up 1 base and J gave up 3 bases, with 13 bases separating them. CDR3 length: 14 residues. Per the germline V gene, CDR1 is SQVTM and CDR2 is ANQGSEA. CDR3 loop: CSVEGGADFYEQYF. The CDR3 DNA reads as TGCAGCGTTGAAGGGGGGGCGGACTTCTACGAGCAGTACTTC.

The CDR3 DNA follows: TGTGCCAGCAGCCCGGACTTAAATCAGCCCCAGCATTTT. Amino acid sequence: CASSPDLNQPQHF. The rearrangement links TRBV11-1 to TRBJ1-5; D gene ambiguous. V lost 5 bases to trimming and J lost 4 bases, with 9 bases between them. The CDR3 extends over 13 amino acids. Per germline, CDR1 SGHAT and CDR2 FQDESV (reference sequence).

The chain combines TRBV29-1 with TRBJ2-3; 9 nucleotides align to TRBD1. V shed 3 bases and J 3 bases; nucleotides not matched to a gene: 16. This CDR3 is 18 amino acids long. CDR1 and CDR2 (germline): SQVTM, ANQGSEA. The CDR3 here is CSVDGSISGTGRTDTQYF. In nucleotides, the CDR3 is TGCAGCGTTGATGGGTCAATTTCCGGGACAGGGAGAACAGATACGCAGTATTTT.